The clone carrying this T cell receptor (beta chain) was observed at least ten times. Its antigen is as yet unknown. The data stem from a study of T-cell reconstitution after alpha-beta-depleted transplantation in children. Findings of the study overall: From newly produced T cells came most of the T-cell counts and diversity one year after transplant.

TCRbeta library preparation incorporated unique molecular identifiers. TCRdb ran MiXCR on the PCR reads and lists one entry per CDR3 protein. The sample lists 700,000 or so distinct CDR3 sequences, around 14% seen once, with 0.79% in the top ten. The TCR originated in a girl aged 2 to 10 with congenital amegakaryocytic thrombocytopenia, due to receive a stem cell transplant. Sequencing was performed on PBMCs, taken before TCRalphabeta/CD19-depleted stem cell transplant.

The CDR3 sequence: CASSASPYNEQFF. The CDR3 DNA reads TGCGCCAGCAGTGCCTCCCCTTACAATGAGCAGTTCTTC. The genes are TRBV5-1 and TRBJ2-1; D uncertain. Germline lookup yields CDR1 SGHRS and CDR2 YFSETQ. This CDR3 contains 13 residues. V was clipped by 5 bases and J by 4 bases, with 10 bases between them.